The rows below give T cell receptor beta chains drawn from one sample of a study of blood T cell repertoires in COVID-19. The table came from immunoSEQ multiplex PCR; TCRdb's copy has only in-frame clones and leaves some out. Among approximately 150,000 clones listed, around 84% were seen once. The source material was peripheral blood. Receptors were obtained from a woman of 80 years or more with acute or convalescent COVID-19. Both conserved end residues are part of each CDR3. D genes are given only for firm matches. Only part of the rows carry a size: once, few, many, or a class if the clone is expanded.

D: TRBD1
size: NA
J: TRBJ2-1
V: TRBV6-1
DNA: TGTGCCAGCAGTGAAAGGGGGGACAGGATCAAGGGGAATGAGCAGTTCTTC
CDR3: CASSERGDRIKGNEQFF

D: TRBD2
size: NA
J: TRBJ2-2
V: TRBV9
DNA: TGTGCCAGCAGCGCCGAGGGACTAGCCAGCACCGGGGAGCTGTTTTTT
CDR3: CASSAEGLASTGELFF

D: TRBD2
size: NA
J: TRBJ2-5
V: TRBV11-2
DNA: TGTGCCAGCAGCTTAAATGGGGCTAGCGGGTATACGGAGACCCAGTACTTC
CDR3: CASSLNGASGYTETQYF

D: NA
size: NA
J: TRBJ1-1
V: TRBV18
DNA: TGTGCCAGCTCACGAAGCGGAGGAAACACTGAAGCTTTCTTT
CDR3: CASSRSGGNTEAFF

D: TRBD2
size: NA
J: TRBJ2-1
V: TRBV19
DNA: TGTGCCAGTAGTATAGATGGTACCGGGACGTGGACTAGCTTCAGCTCCTACAATGAGCAGTTCTTC
CDR3: CASSIDGTGTWTSFSSYNEQFF

D: TRBD1
size: NA
J: TRBJ1-2
V: TRBV11-3
DNA: TGTGCCAGCAGCCTAGCCGGGACAGGGGATTTCTATGGCTACACCTTC
CDR3: CASSLAGTGDFYGYTF

D: NA
size: NA
J: TRBJ1-1
V: TRBV18
DNA: TGTGCCAGCTCACCAGAAACCGGGAGCCCCAACACTGAAGCTTTCTTT
CDR3: CASSPETGSPNTEAFF

D: TRBD1
size: once
J: TRBJ1-3
V: TRBV7-9
DNA: TGTGCCAGCAAGGGGAACGCGGACAGGGGCGACGGAAACACCATATATTTT
CDR3: CASKGNADRGDGNTIYF

D: TRBD1
size: NA
J: TRBJ2-2
V: TRBV9
DNA: TGTGCCAGCAGCGACCGGGACAGGGGTGCTCGGGAGCTGTTTTTT
CDR3: CASSDRDRGARELFF

D: TRBD1
size: NA
J: TRBJ1-3
V: TRBV7-9
DNA: TGTGCCAGCAGCTTAGGGGGGACAGGGACTGGAAACACCATATATTTT
CDR3: CASSLGGTGTGNTIYF